The clone carrying this T cell receptor (beta chain) was seen once. Its target is not known. V lost 1 base and J 6 bases, leaving 4 bases between the germline ends. Germline loops: CDR1 MGHRA, CDR2 YSYEKL. This CDR3 has 12 amino acids. Each CDR3 protein is one row after TCRdb ran MiXCR on the multiplex PCR reads. Here the sample spans 130,000 or so distinct CDR3 sequences, 32% being singletons. The lymph nodes were axillary draining lymph nodes from breast cancer patients. The record originates from a study of breast tumors, draining lymph nodes, adjacent tissues. Study-wide results and limits: Tumor and nontumor repertoires were significantly more similar in luminal-like than in basal-like breast cancer. Data only fit, rather than demonstrated, lymph node origin of most tumor T cells. Findings are consistent with lymph node origin and intratumoral expansion of most tumor T cells.

What was sequenced was axillary lymph node tissue. The TCR originated in a female donor with breast cancer. Some clones in this sample may be carry-over from other donors' samples. The J gene is TRBJ1-5, the V gene TRBV4-1; no firm D call. CDR3 protein: CASSQGPQPQHF. The CDR3 DNA reads TGCGCCAGCAGCCAAGGTCCTCAGCCCCAGCATTTT.